The 23 T cell receptor beta chains reported below all come from one sample, sequenced in a study of shared clonotypes between healthy human individuals (dated by TCRdb to 2020 to 2022). The library was made by the immunoSEQ multiplex PCR assay. TCRdb holds this immuneACCESS table with in-frame rearrangements only. Some clones are missing; in checked studies, unresolved V genes explain under half, and the rest has no known cause. This sample holds 550,000 to 850,000 clones; 55% to 75% were observed only once. Jointly, the top ten make up under 2% of the sample. The specimen sequenced was memory CD4+ T cells sorted from blood. This specimen's cell subset or site label, per the study, means: CD45RA-negative fraction. These receptors came from a woman under 40 in good health.

V and J are TRBV7-3 and TRBJ2-1; TRBD2 aligns across 7 bases. The CDR3 runs to 15 residues. Germline lookup yields CDR1 SGHTA and CDR2 FQGTGA. Trimming removed 5 bases from V and 0 bases from J; junction bases left unmatched: 4. CDR3 region: CASSATSLSYNEQFF. CDR3 sequence (DNA): TGTGCCAGCAGCGCGACTAGCCTCTCCTACAATGAGCAGTTCTTC.

The chain recombines TRBV19 with TRBJ2-1; the match to TRBD2 covers 10 bases. V was pared by 6 bases and J by 0 bases, with 5 bases of the junction left unmatched. Per the germline V gene, CDR1 is LNHDA and CDR2 is SQIVND (reference sequence). CDR3 length: 16 amino acids. This chain's CDR3 is CASSRLAGLSYNEQFF. In nucleotides, the CDR3 is TGTGCCAGTAGCCGACTAGCGGGCCTCTCCTACAATGAGCAGTTCTTC. Full variable domain (missing parts from reference TRBV19 and TRBJ2-1): DGGITQSPKYLFRKEGQNVTLSCEQNLNHDAMYWYRQDPGQGLRLIYYSQIVNDFQKGDIAEGYSVSREKKESFPLTVTSAQKNPTAFYLCASSRLAGLSYNEQFFGPGTRLTVL.

This chain joins TRBV7-9 and TRBJ1-4; 10 bases line up with TRBD1. Germline V CDR1 and CDR2: SEHNR, FQNEAQ (reference sequence). CDR3 size: 16 residues. V dropped 4 bases and J dropped 9; count of bases not matched to a gene: 11. The CDR3 sequence: CASSSSPGTGAQKLFF. CDR3 nucleotide sequence: TGTGCCAGCAGCTCATCCCCCGGGACAGGGGCCCAAAAACTGTTTTTT.

The chain uses TRBV28 and TRBJ1-2; D is perhaps TRBD1 (6 bases). CDR3 length equals 20 residues. The ends were cut back, 5 bases at V and 3 bases at J, with 31 bases in the middle. The germline gives CDR1 MDHEN, CDR2 SYDVKM. DNA for the CDR3: TGTGCCAGCAGTCCGCCAGGGGTATTCTTATCCGGGGGTGGATACTATGGCTACACCTTC. Amino acids: CASSPPGVFLSGGGYYGYTF.

This chain connects TRBV5-1 to TRBJ2-5; 7 bases fit TRBD2. With the DNA end fitting TRBJ2-7 better, the J assignment may be wrong. The CDR3 runs to 15 residues. Looked up from germline, CDR1 is SGHRS and CDR2 is YFSETQ. The chain's CDR3 is CASSLVGGSLYEQYF. CDR3 DNA sequence: TGCGCCAGCAGCTTGGTTGGCGGGAGCTTATACGAGCAGTACTTC.

Concerning this clone: The same CDR3 arises from other DNA sequences in this sample as well. The rearrangement uses TRBV6-1 and TRBJ1-2; no reliable D call. Germline CDR1 is MNHNS and CDR2 is SASEGT. Deletions cut 0 bases from V and 0 bases from J, with 8 bases between. The CDR3 is 15 amino acids. Written as DNA, the CDR3 is TGTGCCAGCAGTGAAGCCCCAACCGCTAACTATGGCTACACCTTC. Encoded protein: CASSEAPTANYGYTF.

This sequence joins TRBV14 and TRBJ1-1; no reliable D call. CDR1 and CDR2 from the germline V gene are SGHDN and FVKESK. Trimming stripped 4 bases from V and 6 bases from J, with 9 bases between. The CDR3 loop spans 12 amino acids. The chain's CDR3 is CASSPRSSEAFF. For the CDR3, the DNA is TGTGCCAGCAGCCCAAGGTCATCTGAAGCTTTCTTT.

With regard to this clone: It may be a read error: a sequence one base away is much more abundant. V is TRBV11-3 and J is TRBJ2-1; D call uncertain. Trimming took off 0 bases at V and 4 bases at J, with 1 base between the two ends. Germline lookup yields CDR1 SGHNT and CDR2 YENEEA. The CDR3 totals 12 residues. DNA for the CDR3: TGTGCCAGCAGCTTAGAGTACAATGAGCAGTTCTTC. This translates into CASSLEYNEQFF.

The CDR3 DNA is TGTGCCAGCAGCGGGGGAGCAGATACGCAGTATTTT. It is translated as CASSGGADTQYF. V usage is TRBV7-8 and J usage is TRBJ2-3; possibly TRBD1 or TRBD2 for D (5 bases each). This CDR3 spans 12 amino acids. Trimming took 5 bases from V and 4 from J, leaving 7 bases between them. Germline-derived CDR1 and CDR2 are SGHVS and FQNEAQ.

This clone was observed a few times. V usage is TRBV5-1 and J usage is TRBJ2-5; D may be TRBD1 (6 bases). V lost 0 bases, J lost 4 bases, and 13 bases lay in between. The germline CDR1 and CDR2 sequences are SGHRS and YFSETQ. There are 15 residues in the CDR3. The CDR3, as DNA: TGCGCCAGCAGCTTGGGGATACAGGGTCCAGAGACCCAGTACTTC. Amino acids: CASSLGIQGPETQYF.

The V call is TRBV7-3, the J call TRBJ1-1, with 7 bases that match TRBD1. With 6 bases clipped from V and 2 bases from J, the junction kept 3 bases outside the gene matches. The CDR3 is 13 amino acids. CDR1 is SGHTA, CDR2 FQGTGA, per germline. The CDR3 nucleotides are TGTGCCAGCAGGGGACAGATAAACACTGAAGCTTTCTTT. This codes for CASRGQINTEAFF.

The CDR3 spells CASSSTGDGYTF. CDR3 sequence (DNA): TGTGCCAGCAGCTCGACAGGGGATGGCTACACCTTC. This chain joins TRBV7-6 and TRBJ1-2; 8 bases are shared with TRBD1. V was pared by 4 bases and J by 6 bases, with 1 base of the junction left unmatched. Germline lookup yields CDR1 SGHVS and CDR2 FNYEAQ. This CDR3 contains 12 residues.

The rearrangement uses TRBV6-1 and TRBJ2-7; 7 bases are a match to TRBD2. This CDR3 is 14 amino acids long. The V gene end was trimmed by 6 bases and the J gene end by 3 bases; junction bases not matched to a gene: 8. Germline CDR1 MNHNS, CDR2 SASEGT. CDR3 DNA: TGTGCCAGCAGCCTAGTCCGGGGGGACTACGAGCAGTACTTC. This translates into CASSLVRGDYEQYF.

V is TRBV2 and J is TRBJ2-1; TRBD2 might be the D (5 bases). This CDR3 comprises 12 residues. CDR1 is SNHLY, CDR2 FYNNEI, per germline. Trimming took off 5 bases at V and 11 bases at J, with 13 bases between the two ends. The CDR3 spells CASSSGSGKQFF. In DNA form, the CDR3 reads TGTGCCAGCAGTTCCGGGTCCGGGAAGCAGTTCTTC. The full variable domain, rest sourced from reference TRBV2 and TRBJ2-1, is EPEVTQTPSHQVTQMGQEVILRCVPISNHLYFYWYRQILGQKVEFLVSFYNNEISEKSEIFDDQFSVERPDGSNFTLKIRSTKLEDSAMYFCASSSGSGKQFFGPGTRLTVL.

This clone was seen more than once but under ten times. The V gene is TRBV7-9, the J gene TRBJ1-5; the D gene is possibly TRBD1 (5 bases). The germline V gene has CDR1 SEHNR and CDR2 FQNEAQ (reference sequence). CDR3 length: 13 residues. V lost 2 bases to trimming and J lost 5 bases, with 7 bases between them. In DNA form, the CDR3 reads TGTGCCAGCAGCTTAAAAGGGGATCAGCCCCAGCATTTT. Translated, it gives CASSLKGDQPQHF. Looking up the rest from reference TRBV7-9 and TRBJ1-5 gives the full variable domain: DTGVSQNPRHKITKRGQNVTFRCDPISEHNRLYWYRQTLGQGPEFLTYFQNEAQLEKSRLLSDRFSAERPKGSFSTLEIQRTEQGDSAMYLCASSLKGDQPQHFGDGTRLSIL.

The rearrangement uses TRBV4-1 and TRBJ2-7; D remains ambiguous. The CDR3 consists of 18 residues. Germline V lookup: CDR1 MGHRA, CDR2 YSYEKL. V lost 4 bases to trimming and J lost 0 bases, with 22 bases between them. CDR3 region: CASSLANFLGGSSYEQYF. Written as DNA, the CDR3 is TGCGCCAGCAGCCTCGCAAACTTTCTTGGCGGTAGCTCCTACGAGCAGTACTTC.

The V call is TRBV25-1, the J call TRBJ2-1; maybe TRBD1 (6 bases). Germline V gene data show CDR1 as MGHDK and CDR2 as SYGVNS. The CDR3 has 14 amino acids. The ends were cut back, 0 bases at V and 6 bases at J, with 9 bases in the middle. CDR3: CASSEYLGGNEQFF. CDR3 in DNA: TGTGCCAGCAGTGAATATTTAGGGGGCAATGAGCAGTTCTTC.

This chain uses TRBV6-5 with TRBJ1-4; 10 bases are shared with TRBD1. Germline V lookup: CDR1 MNHEY, CDR2 SVGAGI. The trim removed 4 bases at V and 8 bases at J, leaving 4 bases unmatched. The CDR3 is made up of 14 amino acids. The CDR3 nucleotides are TGTGCCAGCAGTTTGGGACAGGGGCGGGAAAAACTGTTTTTT. Protein product: CASSLGQGREKLFF.

The chain joins TRBV19 to TRBJ1-4, with D possibly matching TRBD1 (6 bases). In germline, CDR1 is LNHDA, CDR2 SQIVND (reference sequence). Deletions cut 4 bases from V and 3 bases from J, with 21 bases between. This CDR3 spans 18 amino acids. The CDR3 bases are TGTGCCAGTAGTACGCCGCGAGGGGGTATTGGAGCTAATGAAAAACTGTTTTTT. This codes for CASSTPRGGIGANEKLFF. Drawing the rest from reference TRBV19 and TRBJ1-4, the complete variable domain is DGGITQSPKYLFRKEGQNVTLSCEQNLNHDAMYWYRQDPGQGLRLIYYSQIVNDFQKGDIAEGYSVSREKKESFPLTVTSAQKNPTAFYLCASSTPRGGIGANEKLFFGSGTQLSVL.

About this clone itself: The junction departs from germline at one end; a sequencing error may be responsible. The V gene is TRBV19, the J gene TRBJ2-5, with D perhaps given as TRBD1 or TRBD2 (5 bases each). The length of the CDR3 is 13 residues. CDR1 and CDR2 from the germline V gene are LNHDA and SQIVND (reference sequence). This chain's CDR3 is CASSIELHGTQHF. CDR3 DNA sequence: TGTGCCAGTAGTATAGAACTCCACGGGACCCAGCACTTC.

This chain joins TRBV18 and TRBJ2-3; TRBD2 agrees at 9 bases. Germline-derived CDR1 and CDR2 are KGHSH and LQKENI. V gave up 2 bases and J gave up 2 bases; unmatched junction bases: 5. The CDR3 length is 16 residues. This CDR3 is CASSPSLAGNTDTQYF. Written as DNA, the CDR3 is TGTGCCAGCTCACCATCCCTAGCGGGAAACACAGATACGCAGTATTTT.

The V gene is TRBV6-5, the J gene TRBJ1-1; D not resolved. The CDR3 is made up of 13 amino acids. Trimming shortened V by 6 bases and J by 0 bases, and 8 bases separated the two germline ends. Germline-derived CDR1 and CDR2 are MNHEY and SVGAGI. The CDR3 DNA sequence: TGTGCCAGCAGCCCTCAGCTGAACACTGAAGCTTTCTTT. This sequence encodes CASSPQLNTEAFF.

This clone showed up just once. The chain has TRBV6-1 and TRBJ1-2; possible D gene TRBD1, 6 bases. Trimming pared 11 bases from V and 2 bases from J, leaving 15 bases between. The CDR3 consists of 13 residues. The V gene's germline CDR1 is MNHNS and CDR2 SASEGT. The DNA for the CDR3 is TGTGCCTGTCAACCCCAGGGGAACTATGGCTACACCTTC. It yields the protein CACQPQGNYGYTF.